This entry lists 25 T cell receptor beta chains sequenced from one sample in a study of cytomegalovirus exposure and HLA in healthy donors. Clones were read by immunoSEQ multiplex PCR, and TCRdb kept only the in-frame ones, dropping some. The sample includes fewer than 150,000 clones, about 82% of them seen just once. The sequenced sample consisted of PBMCs. Every receptor here comes from a man aged 18-30 years in good health and CMV-seronegative.

This chain connects TRBV6-1 to TRBJ1-1; D may be TRBD1 (6 bases). The CDR3 runs 15 residues. Germline V lookup: CDR1 MNHNS, CDR2 SASEGT. Trimming cost V 4 bases and J 0 bases, with 12 bases left between them. The chain's CDR3 is CASSVDTGMNTEAFF. In DNA, the CDR3 is TGTGCCAGCAGTGTAGATACAGGGATGAACACTGAAGCTTTCTTT.

V is TRBV30 and J is TRBJ2-7, with 8 bases that match TRBD1. Germline CDR1 and CDR2: GTSNPN and SVGIG (reference sequence). CDR3 length: 14 residues. V was clipped by 5 bases and J by 1 base; unmatched bases: 7. CDR3 in DNA: TGTGCCTGGGACACGGGACAGGTATCCTACGAGCAGTACTTC. This translates into CAWDTGQVSYEQYF.

CDR3 nucleotides: TGTGCCAGCAGCTTACAGCGGGGGGCTAGCACAGATACGCAGTATTTT. Protein product: CASSLQRGASTDTQYF. The rearrangement joins TRBV11-2 to TRBJ2-3; 9 nucleotides match TRBD2. CDR1 and CDR2 (germline): SGHAT, FQNNGV. This CDR3 spans 16 amino acids. J gave up 0 bases and V 2 bases, and 3 bases lay outside the gene matches.

V gene TRBV6-5 combines with J gene TRBJ1-1; 8 positions match TRBD1. The junction had 3 bases not matched to a gene; V was cut back by 5 bases and J by 1 base. CDR1 is MNHEY and CDR2 is SVGAGI in the germline V gene. The CDR3 consists of 14 residues. Here the CDR3 reads CASSRDRRNTEAFF. The CDR3 DNA reads as TGTGCCAGCAGTCGGGACAGGAGGAACACTGAAGCTTTCTTT.

This clone was seen more than once but under ten times. The V and J genes are TRBV10-3 and TRBJ2-6; possibly TRBD1 for D (6 bases). The V gene lost 7 bases and the J gene lost 4 bases, with 11 bases spanning the gap. Germline V CDR1 and CDR2: ENHRY, SYGVKD. The CDR3 is 14 residues long. The CDR3 DNA reads TGTGCCATCACTGGGCAGGGGGGGGCCAACGTCCTGACTTTC. Its protein is CAITGQGGANVLTF.

This clone was seen a single time. The chain is built from TRBV6-5 and TRBJ1-4; D uncertain. This CDR3 spans 15 amino acids. Trimming took off 6 bases at V and 0 bases at J, with 11 bases between the two ends. Germline CDR1 and CDR2: MNHEY and SVGAGI. The CDR3 region has the DNA TGTGCCAGCAGCAAACACAGAGCAACTAATGAAAAACTGTTTTTT. This encodes CASSKHRATNEKLFF.

This clone has a handful of counts. The chain combines TRBV10-3 with TRBJ2-3, with 8 bases aligning to TRBD2. CDR1 ENHRY and CDR2 SYGVKD come from the germline V gene. The V gene end was trimmed by 6 bases and the J gene end by 4 bases; junction bases not matched to a gene: 9. This CDR3 has 15 amino acids. The CDR3 here is CAISEPGGRSDTQYF. The CDR3 DNA is TGTGCCATCAGCGAGCCGGGCGGGAGGTCAGATACGCAGTATTTT.

CDR3 protein: CASSQRTSFHEQYF. The CDR3 DNA sequence: TGTGCCAGCAGTCAAAGGACTAGCTTCCACGAGCAGTACTTC. The rearrangement joins TRBV6-6 to TRBJ2-7; 8 positions agree with TRBD2. The germline V gene encodes CDR1 MNHNY and CDR2 SVGAGI (reference sequence). The CDR3 has 14 residues. V was clipped by 5 bases and J by 5 bases; unmatched bases: 8.

This clone appeared many times. The chain recombines TRBV7-9 with TRBJ2-1; 10 bases fit TRBD2. CDR3 length: 14 amino acids. CDR1 and CDR2 (germline): SEHNR, FQNEAQ (reference sequence). After removal of 5 bases from V and 10 bases from J, the junction contained 8 bases not matched to a gene. The CDR3 spells CASSHTGTSEEQFF. CDR3 sequence (DNA): TGTGCCAGCAGCCATACCGGGACTAGCGAAGAGCAGTTCTTC.

The V call is TRBV27, the J call TRBJ1-2; D not certain. Germline CDR1 reads MNHEY; CDR2 reads SMNVEV (reference sequence). CDR3 length: 15 residues. Trimming stripped 0 bases from V and 11 bases from J, with 19 bases between. The CDR3 region is CASSLSSPAFREYTF. In DNA form, the CDR3 reads TGTGCCAGCAGTTTATCTTCACCCGCCTTTAGAGAGTACACCTTC.

The CDR3 protein is CSGGQGGSYEQYF. CDR3 DNA sequence: TGCAGCGGGGGACAGGGGGGCTCCTACGAGCAGTACTTC. The chain links TRBV29-1 to TRBJ2-7; TRBD1 matches at 11 bases. The junction had 2 bases not matched to a gene; V was cut back by 7 bases and J by 0 bases. The germline CDR1 and CDR2 sequences are SQVTM and ANQGSEA. This CDR3 has 13 amino acids.

The genes are TRBV18 and TRBJ2-1, with 9 positions matching TRBD1. The CDR3 consists of 15 residues. Germline assignment: CDR1 KGHSH and CDR2 LQKENI. Trimming at V came to 2 bases and at J to 8 bases, leaving 7 bases not matched to a gene. CDR3 region: CASSPLDRGTYEQFF. The CDR3 nucleotides are TGTGCCAGCTCACCATTGGACAGGGGAACTTATGAGCAGTTCTTC.

The V and J genes are TRBV2 and TRBJ2-7; 15 positions agree with TRBD2. Germline loops: CDR1 SNHLY, CDR2 FYNNEI. With V trimmed by 0 bases and J by 6 bases, 3 bases remained unmatched. The CDR3 is 16 residues long. The CDR3 loop is CASSEARTSGRGEQYF. Written as DNA, the CDR3 is TGTGCCAGCAGTGAAGCTAGGACTAGCGGGAGGGGCGAGCAGTACTTC.

This clone occurred once. V and J are TRBV4-2 and TRBJ2-3, with 12 bases aligning to TRBD2. The CDR3 totals 19 residues. Germline V gene sequence: CDR1 LGHNA, CDR2 YNFKEQ. J gave up 1 base and V 1 base, and 9 bases lay outside the gene matches. The CDR3 reads CASSQAQLAGGDGTDTQYF. The CDR3, as DNA: TGTGCCAGCAGCCAAGCCCAACTAGCGGGGGGTGATGGCACAGATACGCAGTATTTT.

V gene TRBV6-5 combines with J gene TRBJ2-7, with D possibly being TRBD2 (6 bases). The V gene lost 5 bases and the J gene lost 4 bases, with 18 bases spanning the gap. The V gene's germline CDR1 is MNHEY and CDR2 SVGAGI. The CDR3 is made up of 15 amino acids. This chain's CDR3 is CASSPPSSGGYEQYF. DNA of the CDR3: TGTGCCAGCAGTCCCCCAAGTAGCGGAGGGTACGAGCAGTACTTC.

This clone is classed as medium-sized. The chain couples TRBV2 to TRBJ2-7; the match to TRBD1 covers 10 bases. The CDR3 runs 15 residues. V gave up 8 bases and J gave up 5 bases; unmatched junction bases: 12. CDR1 SNHLY and CDR2 FYNNEI come from the germline V gene. The DNA for the CDR3 is TGTGCCAGCGCCGGACAGGGGGACCCCGAGGACGAGCAGTACTTC. This translates into CASAGQGDPEDEQYF.

This clone appeared once. The chain has TRBV7-9 and TRBJ2-2, with D perhaps matching TRBD1 (5 bases). V was clipped by 1 base and J by 2 bases, with 11 bases between them. The CDR3 extends over 16 amino acids. CDR1 and CDR2 from the germline V gene are SEHNR and FQNEAQ (reference sequence). The CDR3 loop reads CASSLVAQGNTGELFF. The DNA of the CDR3 is TGTGCCAGCAGCTTAGTTGCGCAGGGCAACACCGGGGAGCTGTTTTTT.

The chain uses TRBV13 and TRBJ2-2, with 13 positions matching TRBD2. There are 16 residues in the CDR3. Germline V gives CDR1 PRHDT, CDR2 FYEKMQ (reference sequence). Trimming cost V 5 bases and J 7 bases; bases outside gene matches: 7. As DNA, the CDR3 is TGTGCCAGCAGCCCCGGGACTAGCGGGGCGGTCGGGGAGCTGTTTTTT. Its protein product is CASSPGTSGAVGELFF.

This sequence joins TRBV29-1 and TRBJ1-4; D might be TRBD1 (5 bases). The CDR3 has 15 residues. Germline values: CDR1 SQVTM, CDR2 ANQGSEA. With 4 bases removed from V and 5 bases from J, the gap between germline ends came to 17 bases. CDR3 region: CSVVDGGGRNEKLFF. CDR3 DNA sequence: TGCAGCGTTGTGGACGGCGGGGGTCGGAATGAAAAACTGTTTTTT.

The chain joins TRBV29-1 to TRBJ2-7; TRBD1 matches at 8 bases. Trimming removed 7 bases from V and 5 bases from J; junction bases left unmatched: 10. Germline assignment: CDR1 SQVTM and CDR2 ANQGSEA. The CDR3 sequence is 13 residues long. CDR3 DNA: TGCAGCGCCGGAGGACAGGGATCCCACGAGCAGTACTTC. Protein: CSAGGQGSHEQYF.

The chain couples TRBV15 to TRBJ2-7; 10 positions match TRBD2. Trimming at V came to 2 bases and at J to 5 bases, leaving 12 bases not matched to a gene. CDR1 and CDR2 (germline): LNHNV, YYDKDF (reference sequence). The CDR3 totals 17 residues. The CDR3 nucleotides are TGTGCCACCAGCAGACCCTCAAAAGCGGGAGGGCCGCACGAGCAGTACTTC. Translating gives CATSRPSKAGGPHEQYF.

Notes on this clone: The junction and the germline gene differ at one end; a read error may be behind it. The genes are TRBV2 and TRBJ1-4; weak D call: TRBD1 (6 bases). The CDR3 is 12 residues long. Germline lookup yields CDR1 SNHLY and CDR2 FYNNEI. The CDR3 protein is CASSDILPDRSF. The CDR3 coding sequence is TGTGCCAGCAGTGACATCTTACCGGACAGAAGTTTT.

The CDR3 spells CASSGAGSSYNEQFF. CDR3 sequence (DNA): TGTGCCAGCAGCGGAGCGGGAAGCTCCTACAATGAGCAGTTCTTC. The J gene is TRBJ2-1, the V gene TRBV7-8; 7 nucleotides match TRBD2. Germline V gene sequence: CDR1 SGHVS, CDR2 FQNEAQ. V lost 5 bases, J lost 0 bases, and 4 bases stayed unmatched. CDR3 length: 15 amino acids.

The chain links TRBV7-9 to TRBJ2-7, with D tentatively TRBD1 (6 bases). The CDR3 is 15 amino acids. V was cut by 3 bases and J by 3 bases, with 15 bases left in between. Looked up from germline, CDR1 is SEHNR and CDR2 is FQNEAQ (reference sequence). CDR3 nucleotide sequence: TGTGCCAGCAGCTTCAACAGGGTCTCCTTCTACGAGCAGTACTTC. Translated: CASSFNRVSFYEQYF.

The chain couples TRBV30 to TRBJ1-5; D may be TRBD1 (5 bases). V shed 4 bases and J shed 4 bases, with 11 bases lying between them. The CDR3 has 13 amino acids. Germline V gene sequence: CDR1 GTSNPN, CDR2 SVGIG (reference sequence). The CDR3 spells CAWTGGQNQPQHF. CDR3 nucleotides: TGTGCCTGGACCGGGGGTCAAAATCAGCCCCAGCATTTT.